What follows describes a single T cell receptor (beta chain). Its antigen is not identified. Unique molecular identifiers were incorporated into the prepared TCRbeta library. Via MiXCR, TCRdb re-called the PCR reads, giving one row per CDR3 protein. The table includes under 850,000 distinct CDR3 sequences, roughly 13% detected once. The germline V gene encodes CDR1 DFQATT and CDR2 SNEGSKA (reference sequence). Trimming stripped 3 bases from V and 0 bases from J, with 24 bases between. The CDR3 covers 18 residues. The sample is drawn from a study of T-cell reconstitution after alpha-beta-depleted transplantation in children. Findings and caveats of the study: Reports say that about two months after transplant, the alpha-beta T cells came out of several hundred graft clones that had expanded.

This chain links TRBV20-1 with TRBJ2-7; D possibly corresponds to TRBD2 (5 bases). This sequence originates from a girl aged 2 to 9 with congenital amegakaryocytic thrombocytopenia, due to receive a stem cell transplant. The source material was PBMCs, sampled before TCRalphabeta/CD19-depleted stem cell transplant. CDR3 sequence: CSASAPLGLTLSSYEQYF. The DNA of the CDR3 is TGCAGTGCTAGTGCGCCACTAGGGCTGACGTTGAGCTCCTACGAGCAGTACTTC.